This T cell receptor beta chain was identified in a study of shared clonotypes between healthy human individuals. The V and J ends lost 10 bases and 0 bases respectively, with 13 bases between them. This CDR3 spans 14 amino acids. The germline V gene encodes CDR1 MNHNY and CDR2 SVGAGI (reference sequence). Researchers ran the assay at a deep level. This table comes from immunoSEQ multiplex PCR, and its TCRdb copy is limited to in-frame clones, with some not included. The sample has about 480,000 clones, almost 80% seen once. V and J are TRBV6-6 and TRBJ1-3; the D gene is possibly TRBD1 (5 bases). The sequence came from a woman aged 40 to 50 in good health. Some clones in this sample may be carry-over from other donors' samples. Sequencing input: PBMCs. The CDR3 is CATGQSYSGNTIYF. The CDR3 DNA reads TGTGCCACAGGACAATCCTACTCTGGAAACACCATATATTTT.